This is a list of T cell receptor beta chains from one sample in a study of regulatory T cells in long-lasting Graves disease. MiXCR, run by TCRdb on the multiplex PCR reads, gives a single entry per CDR3 protein. The repertoire holds 350,000 to 400,000 distinct CDR3 sequences, with around 16% as singletons. In addition, the sample was reused for a study of T cells in Graves' hyperthyroidism and ophthalmopathy.

Here the sequenced sample was peripheral blood mononuclear cells (PBMCs), taken at new diagnosis, from a patient treated with antithyroid drugs. These receptors were taken from a woman aged 18-29 years with Graves disease. Both conserved end residues are part of each CDR3.

v_gene	j_gene	CDR3aa
TRBV29-1	TRBJ2-7	CSVGHHEQYF
TRBV15	TRBJ2-5	CATSRGIQETQYF
TRBV30	TRBJ1-4	CAWRGDRGEKLFF
TRBV14	TRBJ2-1	CASSDSWDRGVNEQFF
TRBV24-1	TRBJ2-7	CATSDPRDISYEQYF
TRBV19	TRBJ2-3	CASSIGGTDTQYF
TRBV30	TRBJ2-7	CAREQGLEQYF
TRBV6-4	TRBJ2-3	CASSTSGSTDTQYF
TRBV15	TRBJ1-2	CATSRGGQGRGYTF
TRBV20-1	TRBJ2-7	CSARVGSTSSYEQYF
TRBV5-1	TRBJ2-7	CASSLASSRGGGYEQYF
TRBV25-1	TRBJ2-1	CASRPTGGRRSYNEQFF
TRBV3-1	TRBJ2-5	CASSQERAETQYF
TRBV29-1	TRBJ2-1	CSVDDAYNEQFF
TRBV24-1	TRBJ2-1	CATSDGELREQFF
TRBV20-1	TRBJ2-1	CSAPGLADSYNEQFF
TRBV10-3	TRBJ2-7	CAISDPGRTSEGLEQYF
TRBV28	TRBJ1-5	CASSHGGGKEPQHF
TRBV20-1	TRBJ2-3	CSARLRELAGESTDTQYF
TRBV18	TRBJ2-7	CASQIAGALYEQYF
TRBV2	TRBJ2-1	CASSDAPSNEQFF
TRBV7-2	TRBJ2-7	CASSFSLAPYEQYF
TRBV11-1	TRBJ2-7	CASSLVADHSYEQYF
TRBV28	TRBJ2-4	CASSLGLRQSQAKNIQYF
TRBV4-2	TRBJ2-7	CASSQVWGKGYEQHF
TRBV5-1	TRBJ2-3	CASSLAIRPSSTQYF
TRBV27	TRBJ2-2	CASSQGLALAELFF
TRBV5-5	TRBJ2-3	CASSLRWVGGATDTQYF
TRBV9	TRBJ1-2	CASSVGGGEFYGYTF
TRBV3-1	TRBJ1-2	CASSQQGLLSYTF
TRBV2	TRBJ2-7	CASSQDLSSYEQYF
TRBV7-8	TRBJ1-6	CASSPRTGNSPLHF
TRBV5-5	TRBJ1-1	CASSLARTGGGTEAFF
TRBV5-5	TRBJ2-7	CASSSGRGMEEQYF
TRBV7-9	TRBJ2-3	CASSYGSGVTDTQYF
TRBV19	TRBJ2-2	CAGRTGFNTGELFF
TRBV29-1	TRBJ1-1	CSVSTGLNTEAFF
TRBV27	TRBJ2-7	CASSSGLTRGEQYF
TRBV5-1	TRBJ2-5	CASSPASGGAPTTTQYF
TRBV11-2	TRBJ2-1	CASTEGSSYYNEQFF
TRBV2	TRBJ1-2	CASSEEGNYGYTF
TRBV5-1	TRBJ1-5	CASSRTGINQPQHF
TRBV20-1	TRBJ2-7	CSARDSRGKIPYEQYF
TRBV29-1	TRBJ1-1	CSVEDRNTEAFF
TRBV3-1	TRBJ2-7	CASSQDGGFEQYF